Below are 31 T cell receptor beta chains sequenced from a single sample in a study of T cell repertoires in cytomegalovirus infection. MiXCR, applied by TCRdb to the reads, yields one record per CDR3 protein. The table lists about 240,000 distinct CDR3 sequences, approximately 6.7% of them singletons. Source material: PBMCs. These receptors all stem from a human donor in good health (CMV status not recorded). Some clones in this sample may be carry-over from other donors' samples.

This clonotype was detected many times. V gene TRBV14 combines with J gene TRBJ2-7, with D unclear. Germline V gene sequence: CDR1 SGHDN, CDR2 FVKESK. Trimming took off 1 base at V and 4 bases at J, with 5 bases between the two ends. The CDR3 is made up of 12 amino acids. CDR3 nucleotide sequence: TGTGCCAGCAGCCAAGTCAGATACGAGCAGTACTTC. Encoded protein: CASSQVRYEQYF.

This clonotype was counted many times. The chain links TRBV4-3 to TRBJ2-1, with 9 positions matching TRBD2. This CDR3 spans 20 amino acids. Per germline, CDR1 LGHNA and CDR2 YSLEER. The J segment lost 2 bases and the V segment lost 0 bases, leaving 14 bases of the junction unmatched. CDR3 in DNA: TGCGCCAGCAGCCAAGATTGTACTGTGGCTAGCGGGGACACCTACAATGAGCAGTTCTTC. It encodes CASSQDCTVASGDTYNEQFF.

This clonotype was picked up many times. The chain joins TRBV27 to TRBJ2-7; D not certain. The CDR3 contains 13 residues. Trimming shortened V by 0 bases and J by 2 bases, and 5 bases separated the two germline ends. The germline V gene has CDR1 MNHEY and CDR2 SMNVEV (reference sequence). The CDR3 is CASSLSWAYEQYF. The CDR3 nucleotides are TGTGCCAGCAGTTTATCGTGGGCCTACGAGCAGTACTTC.

There are many counts of this clonotype. The chain carries TRBV20-1 and TRBJ2-3, with no clear D. Germline values: CDR1 DFQATT, CDR2 SNEGSKA (reference sequence). CDR3 size: 14 residues. V was pared by 6 bases and J by 6 bases, with 19 bases between. CDR3 nucleotide sequence: TGCAGTGCAAAGGATCGTACATATGCGGATACGCAGTATTTT. Encoded protein: CSAKDRTYADTQYF.

There are many counts of this clonotype. The CDR3 DNA reads as TGTGCCAGCAGGACAGGGGTCGGGGAGCTGTTTTTT. Protein sequence: CASRTGVGELFF. The genes are TRBV6-1 and TRBJ2-2; TRBD1 matches at 8 bases. Germline V CDR1 and CDR2: MNHNS, SASEGT. There are 12 residues in the CDR3. V was clipped by 6 bases and J by 7 bases; unmatched bases: 1.

In this sample, this clonotype turned up many times. This rearrangement joins TRBV7-2 to TRBJ2-7; D possibly corresponds to TRBD2 (6 bases). Germline V lookup: CDR1 SGHTA, CDR2 FQGNSA. CDR3 size: 14 residues. Deletions cut 1 base from V and 0 bases from J, with 7 bases between. The CDR3 DNA is TGTGCCAGCAGCTTAGGCGGGGACTCCTACGAGCAGTACTTC. Protein: CASSLGGDSYEQYF.

This clonotype was seen at least ten times. This chain connects TRBV6-2 or TRBV6-3 to TRBJ2-1, with 8 bases matching TRBD2. CDR1 MNHEY and CDR2 SVGEGT come from the germline V gene. This CDR3 is 14 amino acids long. V dropped 8 bases and J dropped 5; count of bases not matched to a gene: 8. The CDR3 region is CASGLAGSNNEQFF. As DNA, the CDR3 is TGTGCCAGCGGCTTAGCGGGAAGTAACAATGAGCAGTTCTTC.

CDR3 sequence: CASSRGGEYGYTF. The CDR3 coding sequence is TGTGCCAGCAGCCGCGGGGGAGAGTATGGCTACACCTTC. The rearrangement links TRBV6-5 to TRBJ1-2; weak D call: TRBD1 (5 bases). Trimming left V 6 bases short and J 5 bases short, with 13 bases between. CDR3 length equals 13 residues. Germline V gene sequence: CDR1 MNHEY, CDR2 SVGAGI.

This clonotype was counted at least ten times. The chain combines TRBV7-6 with TRBJ1-6; D is unresolved. The CDR3 contains 12 residues. Germline V lookup: CDR1 SGHVS, CDR2 FNYEAQ. V dropped 4 bases and J dropped 8 bases, with 6 bases sitting between them. Here the CDR3 reads CASSSRHSPLHF. CDR3 sequence (DNA): TGTGCCAGCAGCTCCCGGCATTCACCCCTCCACTTT.

This clonotype has ten or more counts. The rearrangement links TRBV7-8 to TRBJ2-3; 12 bases agree with TRBD2. The V segment lost 3 bases and the J segment 0 bases; nucleotides outside the gene matches: 13. CDR1 is SGHVS and CDR2 is FQNEAQ in the germline V gene. The length of the CDR3 is 20 residues. CDR3 amino acids: CASSFLLAGGVYESTDTQYF. CDR3 bases: TGTGCCAGCAGCTTTTTACTAGCGGGGGGCGTATATGAAAGCACAGATACGCAGTATTTT.

V usage is TRBV19 and J usage is TRBJ2-1; tentatively, D is TRBD2 (5 bases). V was trimmed by 3 bases and J by 6 bases, leaving 15 bases between them. This CDR3 is 15 amino acids long. CDR1 and CDR2 (germline): LNHDA, SQIVND (reference sequence). CDR3 sequence reads: CASSIRERAGNEQFF. In nucleotides, the CDR3 is TGTGCCAGTAGTATCCGGGAAAGGGCAGGCAATGAGCAGTTCTTC.

The V call is TRBV30, the J call TRBJ1-5, with D uncertain. V was trimmed by 5 bases and J by 3 bases, leaving 14 bases between them. CDR3 size: 14 residues. Germline lookup yields CDR1 GTSNPN and CDR2 SVGIG (reference sequence). The CDR3 DNA reads as TGTGCCTGGGGACGGACGGGGAACAATCAGCCCCAGCATTTT. Translated: CAWGRTGNNQPQHF.

This clonotype has ten or more counts. The chain combines TRBV28 with TRBJ2-7, with D possibly matching TRBD2 (5 bases). V lost 2 bases and J 2 bases, leaving 10 bases between the germline ends. There are 14 residues in the CDR3. The germline CDR1 and CDR2 sequences are MDHEN and SYDVKM. The CDR3 region is CASSLGPRAYEQYF. CDR3 bases: TGTGCCAGCAGTTTAGGGCCGCGGGCCTACGAGCAGTACTTC. Full variable domain (remainder filled in from reference TRBV28 and TRBJ2-7): DVKVTQSSRYLVKRTGEKVFLECVQDMDHENMFWYRQDPGLGLRLIYFSYDVKMKEKGDIPEGYSVSREKKERFSLILESASTNQTSMYLCASSLGPRAYEQYFGPGTRLTVT.

Many counts were recorded for this clonotype. V and J are TRBV10-3 and TRBJ2-3; D possibly corresponds to TRBD1 (6 bases). Trimming shortened V by 7 bases and J by 2 bases, and 19 bases separated the two germline ends. The CDR3 is made up of 16 amino acids. Germline V gene data show CDR1 as ENHRY and CDR2 as SYGVKD. Here the CDR3 DNA reads TGTGCCATCAACTCTTTATGGACAGCCGACACAGATACGCAGTATTTT. This encodes CAINSLWTADTDTQYF.

This clonotype has ten or more counts. The chain combines TRBV7-9 with TRBJ2-7; unclear D gene. Trimming took off 4 bases at V and 0 bases at J, with 16 bases between the two ends. This CDR3 is 16 amino acids long. CDR1 is SEHNR, CDR2 FQNEAQ, per germline (reference sequence). CDR3 bases: TGTGCCAGCAGCTCCAAACAGAGTATACTCTCCTACGAGCAGTACTTC. This gives the protein CASSSKQSILSYEQYF.

The V gene is TRBV28, the J gene TRBJ2-2; 7 bases are a match to TRBD2. After removal of 7 bases from V and 6 bases from J, the junction contained 11 bases not matched to a gene. The germline CDR1 and CDR2 sequences are MDHEN and SYDVKM. The CDR3 extends over 15 amino acids. DNA of the CDR3: TGTGCCAGCAAACCCCTCGGGGGAGGGGCCGGGGAGCTGTTTTTT. Translation: CASKPLGGGAGELFF.

This clonotype was counted many times. The chain combines TRBV27 with TRBJ2-1; 7 nucleotides match TRBD1. The ends lost 3 bases at V and 0 bases at J; junction bases unmatched: 2. Germline CDR1 and CDR2: MNHEY and SMNVEV (reference sequence). This CDR3 contains 15 residues. The CDR3 here is CASSFRGSSYNEQFF. The CDR3 nucleotides are TGTGCCAGCAGTTTCAGGGGGAGCTCCTACAATGAGCAGTTCTTC.

This chain links TRBV7-2 with TRBJ2-7; 8 nucleotides agree with TRBD2. The germline gives CDR1 SGHTA, CDR2 FQGNSA. The CDR3 contains 14 residues. The V and J ends lost 4 bases and 3 bases, in that order; junction bases with no gene match: 5. The CDR3 spells CASSSGGGIYEQYF. CDR3 coding DNA: TGTGCCAGCAGCTCAGGCGGGGGGATCTACGAGCAGTACTTC.

This clonotype has more than one count but fewer than ten. The V call is TRBV5-1, the J call TRBJ2-7; D may be TRBD2 (5 bases). Germline values: CDR1 SGHRS, CDR2 YFSETQ. Trimming shortened V by 4 bases and J by 6 bases, and 20 bases separated the two germline ends. The CDR3 covers 15 residues. Written as DNA, the CDR3 is TGCGCCAGCAGCGCGGACCCTTTAACTAGAGGCGAGCAGTACTTC. This codes for CASSADPLTRGEQYF. The variable domain in full, completed from reference TRBV5-1 and TRBJ2-7, reads KAGVTQTPRYLIKTRGQQVTLSCSPISGHRSVSWYQQTPGQGLQFLFEYFSETQRNKGNFPGRFSGRQFSNSRSEMNVSTLELGDSALYLCASSADPLTRGEQYFGPGTRLTVT.

This clonotype was detected many times. The chain recombines TRBV5-1 with TRBJ2-1; D perhaps matches TRBD2 (5 bases). Trimming removed 0 bases at V and 1 base at J, with 8 bases between. The CDR3 spans 15 residues. CDR1 and CDR2 (germline): SGHRS, YFSETQ. The CDR3 DNA reads TGCGCCAGCAGCTTGGATCGCGGGTCCTACAATGAGCAGTTCTTC. Protein: CASSLDRGSYNEQFF.

This clonotype was seen ten or more times. The genes are TRBV28 and TRBJ2-7, with 12 bases lining up with TRBD2. Trimming cost V 5 bases and J 2 bases; bases outside gene matches: 7. The germline CDR1 and CDR2 sequences are MDHEN and SYDVKM. This CDR3 contains 16 residues. The CDR3 DNA reads TGTGCCAGCAGTAGGGGACTAGCGGGTCCTACCTACGAGCAGTACTTC. This encodes CASSRGLAGPTYEQYF.

Note on this clonotype: Just one base apart from a much larger clone, this may be a read error. As the CDR3 is not closed by the conserved phenylalanine or tryptophan, this likely results from a read error. V and J are TRBV28 and TRBJ2-3; D ambiguous. The CDR3 spans 13 residues. V lost 1 base to trimming and J lost 5 bases, with 7 bases between them. Per the germline V gene, CDR1 is MDHEN and CDR2 is SYDVKM. CDR3: CASSLSRRDTQYY. CDR3 DNA: TGTGCCAGCAGTTTATCGCGAAGAGATACGCAGTATTAT.

In its sample, this clonotype was seen many times. Here the CDR3 DNA reads TGTGCCAGCAGTTTATTCAATAACTATGGCTACACCTTC. Amino acid sequence: CASSLFNNYGYTF. The rearrangement uses TRBV28 and TRBJ1-2; no clear D. CDR3 length: 13 amino acids. Trimming removed 1 base from V and 1 base from J, with 4 bases in between. Germline V lookup: CDR1 MDHEN, CDR2 SYDVKM.

This clonotype came up many times. The rearrangement joins TRBV25-1 to TRBJ1-1; D gene ambiguous. From germline, CDR1 is MGHDK and CDR2 SYGVNS. There are 15 residues in the CDR3. Trimming left V 2 bases short and J 7 bases short, with 17 bases between. The DNA of the CDR3 is TGTGCCAGCAGTGAAGGGAAGCCCGGATCATTTGAAGCTTTCTTT. Translation: CASSEGKPGSFEAFF.

In this sample, this clonotype turned up many times. The chain employs TRBV7-9 and TRBJ1-1; a possible D gene is TRBD1 (6 bases). CDR3 length: 13 amino acids. Trimming removed 1 base from V and 3 bases from J, with 6 bases in between. Germline V CDR1 and CDR2: SEHNR, FQNEAQ (reference sequence). The CDR3 nucleotides are TGTGCCAGCAGCTTAGAGGGGGACACTGAAGCTTTCTTT. Encoded protein: CASSLEGDTEAFF.

Ten or more counts support this clonotype. The chain combines TRBV19 with TRBJ1-1; no clear D. The CDR3 is made up of 16 amino acids. Trimming shortened V by 2 bases and J by 1 base, and 14 bases separated the two germline ends. Germline lookup yields CDR1 LNHDA and CDR2 SQIVND (reference sequence). In nucleotides, the CDR3 is TGTGCCAGTAGTATAAGAGGGATAGGGCGGAACACTGAAGCTTTCTTT. Translating gives CASSIRGIGRNTEAFF.

This clonotype was counted many times. The chain combines TRBV20-1 with TRBJ1-2, with 8 positions matching TRBD1. This CDR3 has 11 residues. The trim removed 5 bases at V and 5 bases at J, leaving 1 base unmatched. From germline, CDR1 is DFQATT and CDR2 SNEGSKA (reference sequence). The CDR3 DNA follows: TGCAGTGCTCGGACAGGGTATGGCTACACCTTC. Translating gives CSARTGYGYTF.

The table lists this clonotype with many counts. The chain is built from TRBV20-1 and TRBJ1-5, with D uncertain. The CDR3 has 12 amino acids. CDR1 and CDR2 (germline): DFQATT, SNEGSKA (reference sequence). V was shortened by 7 bases and J by 0 bases, with 7 bases between the two germline ends. CDR3 nucleotides: TGCAGTGTGGCAGATAGCAATCAGCCCCAGCATTTT. It translates to CSVADSNQPQHF.

The rearrangement joins TRBV7-2 to TRBJ2-1; D is possibly TRBD1 (5 bases). CDR1 SGHTA and CDR2 FQGNSA come from the germline V gene. V lost 6 bases and J 4 bases, leaving 25 bases between the germline ends. This CDR3 comprises 18 residues. The CDR3 DNA reads as TGTGCCAGCAGTAACCCAACCGCAGGGTACTCGAGGTACAATGAGCAGTTCTTC. It translates to CASSNPTAGYSRYNEQFF.

This clonotype was counted ten times or more. The rearrangement joins TRBV19 to TRBJ1-1, with D uncertain. Germline assignment: CDR1 LNHDA and CDR2 SQIVND (reference sequence). The V gene lost 3 bases and the J gene lost 0 bases, with 11 bases spanning the gap. This CDR3 comprises 15 residues. The CDR3 DNA reads TGTGCCAGTAGTATGGGAAAAGTTATGAACACTGAAGCTTTCTTT. Amino acids: CASSMGKVMNTEAFF.

There are a few counts of this clonotype. The chain carries TRBV20-1 and TRBJ2-3; no clear D. The length of the CDR3 is 11 residues. V shed 6 bases and J shed 1 base, with 5 bases lying between them. Germline V CDR1 and CDR2: DFQATT, SNEGSKA (reference sequence). The CDR3, as DNA: TGCAGTGCCCACCGCACAGATACGCAGTATTTT. It encodes CSAHRTDTQYF.